Only one count was recorded for the clone carrying this T cell receptor (beta chain). The data were produced by immunoSEQ multiplex PCR, yet TCRdb's version contains in-frame clones alone and is incomplete. The data contain about 110,000 clones, about 91% of them singletons. The data were obtained in a study of T cell responses to AZD1222 COVID-19 vaccine. In germline, CDR1 is SGHKS, CDR2 YYEKEE (reference sequence). V lost 3 bases, J lost 2 bases, and 14 bases lay in between. CDR3 length equals 15 residues. The V and J genes are TRBV5-5 and TRBJ1-2; D possibly corresponds to TRBD1 (6 bases). The specimen was peripheral blood, collected 28 days after the second AZD1222 dose. This receptor was obtained from an adult who received the AZD1222 COVID-19 vaccine. CDR3 region: CASSWTRDNNYGYTF. CDR3 nucleotides: TGTGCCAGCAGCTGGACCCGGGACAACAACTATGGCTACACCTTC.